Listed below are T cell receptor beta chains from one sample, sequenced in a study of T cells in Graves' hyperthyroidism and ophthalmopathy. MiXCR, applied by TCRdb to the multiplex PCR reads, yields one record per CDR3 protein. The sample contains roughly 500,000 distinct CDR3 sequences, roughly 13% of which appear only once. Sequencing input: blood. Every receptor here comes from a woman younger than 45 with Graves' hyperthyroidism that later progressed to Graves' ophthalmopathy. CDR3s include the opening cysteine and the closing phenylalanine or tryptophan. A D gene is named only where the DNA matches it firmly. Size tells how often a clone was seen (once, few, many) or the class of an expanded clone, and some rows leave it out.

clone_size	v_call	d_call	j_call	cdr3_aa	cdr3_nt
.	TRBV7-6	.	TRBJ2-7	CASSLEFVGYEQYF	TGTGCCAGCAGCTTGGAGTTCGTAGGCTACGAGCAGTACTTC
.	TRBV7-9	.	TRBJ2-1	CASSLEYWAEQFF	TGTGCCAGCAGCTTAGAGTATTGGGCGGAGCAGTTCTTC
.	TRBV24-1	TRBD2	TRBJ2-2	CATSDLPAGGPEAGELFF	TGTGCCACCAGTGATCTCCCAGCGGGAGGGCCCGAGGCCGGGGAGCTGTTTTTT
many	TRBV11-3	TRBD2	TRBJ2-1	CASSLRGAGYNEQFF	TGTGCCAGCAGCTTGCGGGGGGCGGGCTACAATGAGCAGTTCTTC
few	TRBV2	.	TRBJ2-7	CASRVDTHHEQYF	TGTGCCAGCAGGGTCGATACCCACCACGAGCAGTACTTC
many	TRBV29-1	.	TRBJ1-1	CSVEQGGYTEAFF	TGCAGCGTGGAGCAAGGGGGTTACACTGAAGCTTTCTTT
many	TRBV2	.	TRBJ2-7	CASPGDGSGPNEQYF	TGTGCCAGCCCGGGGGACGGGTCCGGGCCTAATGAGCAGTACTTC
.	TRBV5-5	.	TRBJ1-4	CASAKSIGKLFF	TGTGCCAGCGCCAAGTCCATTGGAAAACTGTTTTTT
few	TRBV19	TRBD1	TRBJ2-3	CASNGQPDRGSTDTQYF	TGTGCCAGTAATGGGCAACCGGACAGGGGTAGCACAGATACGCAGTATTTT
many	TRBV12-3/TRBV12-4	.	TRBJ1-5	CASSGQMGGNQPQHF	TGTGCCAGCAGTGGACAGATGGGGGGCAATCAGCCCCAGCATTTT
many	TRBV12-3/TRBV12-4	.	TRBJ2-7	CASSINYSGTGYEQYF	TGTGCCAGCAGTATAAACTACAGCGGTACAGGGTACGAGCAGTACTTC
many	TRBV7-2	TRBD1	TRBJ2-5	CASSMGTGALETQYF	TGTGCCAGCAGCATGGGGACAGGGGCGCTAGAGACCCAGTACTTC
many	TRBV29-1	.	TRBJ2-7	CSVEEGSSSSYEQYF	TGCAGCGTTGAAGAAGGGTCATCGAGCTCCTACGAGCAGTACTTC
.	TRBV29-1	.	TRBJ1-1	CSAPARGDNTEAFF	TGCAGCGCCCCCGCGAGGGGGGACAACACTGAAGCTTTCTTT
few	TRBV28	.	TRBJ2-7	CASSFSWVAGPSYEQYF	TGTGCCAGCAGTTTTTCCTGGGTAGCAGGTCCCTCCTACGAGCAGTACTTC
few	TRBV20-1	.	TRBJ2-3	CSAPGRGPDTQYF	TGCAGTGCTCCGGGACGAGGGCCAGATACGCAGTATTTT
.	TRBV7-6	TRBD1	TRBJ2-1	CASSHGQGANEQFF	TGTGCCAGCAGCCACGGACAGGGGGCGAATGAGCAGTTCTTC
.	TRBV19	TRBD2	TRBJ2-3	CASSPGLAGGRSTDTQYF	TGTGCCAGTAGCCCGGGACTAGCGGGAGGGAGGAGCACAGATACGCAGTATTTT
few	TRBV6-1	.	TRBJ1-1	CASGRPTAKAFF	TGTGCCAGCGGCAGGCCTACTGCGAAAGCTTTCTTT
.	TRBV3-1	.	TRBJ1-4	CASSQDFEKLFF	TGTGCCAGCAGCCAAGATTTCGAAAAACTGTTTTTT
many	TRBV2	.	TRBJ2-2	CASLLAENTGELFF	TGTGCCAGTCTATTGGCGGAGAACACCGGGGAGCTGTTTTTT
many	TRBV10-3	.	TRBJ2-7	CAISDGQEMHEQYF	TGTGCCATCAGTGATGGGCAGGAAATGCACGAGCAGTACTTC
many	TRBV7-2	TRBD2	TRBJ2-7	CASSLAGGGRAHYEQYF	TGTGCCAGCAGCTTAGCGGGAGGTGGGAGGGCCCACTACGAGCAGTACTTC
many	TRBV3-1	.	TRBJ1-1	CASSPLFLNTEAFF	TGTGCCAGCAGCCCACTCTTTTTGAACACTGAAGCTTTCTTT
many	TRBV20-1	TRBD2	TRBJ2-2	CSARGGGPGGNTGELFF	TGCAGTGCTAGAGGGGGGGGTCCCGGAGGGAACACCGGGGAGCTGTTTTTT
many	TRBV12-3/TRBV12-4	.	TRBJ1-3	CASRRDSGNTIYF	TGTGCCAGCAGACGGGATTCTGGAAACACCATATATTTT
many	TRBV30	TRBD2	TRBJ2-3	CAAQLAGAGDTQYF	TGTGCCGCCCAACTAGCGGGAGCAGGAGATACGCAGTATTTT
many	TRBV28	TRBD1	TRBJ1-3	CASTNGGGAGLGNTIYF	TGTGCCAGCACCAATGGAGGGGGCGCCGGCCTTGGAAACACCATATATTTT
.	TRBV19	TRBD1	TRBJ1-4	CASRKGALDEKLFF	TGTGCCAGTAGGAAGGGGGCGCTGGATGAAAAACTGTTTTTT
.	TRBV28	.	TRBJ2-7	CASSQDSVRGREQYF	TGTGCCAGCAGCCAAGATTCCGTGCGGGGGCGCGAGCAGTACTTC
many	TRBV20-1	TRBD2	TRBJ2-7	CSARASTSGRLYEQYF	TGCAGTGCTAGAGCCTCGACTAGCGGGAGACTCTACGAGCAGTACTTC
.	TRBV6-9	TRBD1	TRBJ1-6	CASSYGITGDHSPLHF	TGTGCCAGCAGTTACGGTATAACAGGGGATCATTCACCCCTCCACTTT
.	TRBV2	.	TRBJ1-4	CASSPRGLNEKLFF	TGTGCCAGCAGTCCCCGAGGGTTAAATGAAAAACTGTTTTTT
many	TRBV30	.	TRBJ1-1	CACNPREFYTEAFF	TGTGCCTGCAACCCACGAGAGTTTTACACTGAAGCTTTCTTT
many	TRBV28	.	TRBJ2-3	CASSYLSFSQPDTQYF	TGTGCCAGCAGCTACTTAAGCTTTTCCCAGCCAGATACGCAGTATTTT
.	TRBV20-1	.	TRBJ2-7	CSASQTNYEQYF	TGCAGTGCTAGTCAAACTAACTACGAGCAGTACTTC
many	TRBV5-6	.	TRBJ2-3	CASSVQRATDTQYF	TGTGCCAGCAGCGTGCAGCGGGCCACAGATACGCAGTATTTT
.	TRBV11-2	TRBD2	TRBJ2-3	CASSPLAGVGTDTQYF	TGTGCCAGCAGCCCTCTAGCGGGAGTGGGCACAGATACGCAGTATTTT
many	TRBV28	.	TRBJ1-2	CASSLGRGRGGYTF	TGTGCCAGCAGTTTAGGGCGGGGGCGCGGTGGCTACACCTTC
many	TRBV27	.	TRBJ2-1	CASSLMPAGHEQFF	TGTGCCAGCAGTTTAATGCCGGCAGGCCATGAGCAGTTCTTC
.	TRBV9	.	TRBJ2-7	CASSVGSEPLSYEQYF	TGTGCCAGCAGCGTAGGGTCGGAGCCCCTTTCCTACGAGCAGTACTTC
many	TRBV5-1	.	TRBJ1-2	CASSLGMTNYGYTF	TGCGCCAGCAGCTTGGGGATGACTAACTATGGCTACACCTTC
.	TRBV20-1	.	TRBJ1-5	CSARFGGGNQPQHF	TGCAGTGCCCGGTTTGGAGGGGGCAATCAGCCCCAGCATTTT
many	TRBV18	TRBD1	TRBJ2-1	CASSLTGDRYNEQFF	TGTGCCAGCTCCCTCACAGGGGATAGGTACAATGAGCAGTTCTTC
many	TRBV27	.	TRBJ2-1	CASSLRGSSYNEQFF	TGTGCCAGCAGTTTAAGGGGGAGCTCCTACAATGAGCAGTTCTTC
few	TRBV7-9	.	TRBJ2-1	CASSTLYNEQFF	TGTGCCAGCAGCACGTTGTACAATGAGCAGTTCTTC
many	TRBV10-3	.	TRBJ2-7	CAISESSESYEQYF	TGTGCCATCAGTGAGTCGAGCGAGTCCTACGAGCAGTACTTC
.	TRBV20-1	.	TRBJ2-7	CSARDWDGGYEQYF	TGCAGTGCTAGAGACTGGGACGGTGGATACGAGCAGTACTTC
few	TRBV14	TRBD2	TRBJ2-1	CASSQRTSGSSYNEQFF	TGTGCCAGCAGCCAACGGACTAGCGGGAGCTCCTACAATGAGCAGTTCTTC
few	TRBV20-1	TRBD2	TRBJ2-7	CSAGEGAAGTNYEQYF	TGCAGTGCTGGAGAAGGGGCGGCCGGGACTAACTACGAGCAGTACTTC
many	TRBV30	.	TRBJ1-2	CAWSVRYGYTF	TGTGCCTGGAGTGTACGCTATGGCTACACCTTC
few	TRBV20-1	.	TRBJ1-5	CSARSGSDYQPQHF	TGCAGTGCTAGGAGTGGGTCAGATTATCAGCCCCAGCATTTT
.	TRBV20-1	TRBD2	TRBJ2-2	CSADTSGRANTGELFF	TGCAGTGCTGATACTAGCGGGAGAGCGAACACCGGGGAGCTGTTTTTT
.	TRBV19	.	TRBJ1-5	CASNKAQGWNQPQHF	TGTGCCAGTAACAAAGCACAGGGTTGGAATCAGCCCCAGCATTTT
many	TRBV7-8	.	TRBJ1-1	CASSLVGGDTEAFF	TGTGCCAGCAGCTTAGTGGGGGGAGACACTGAAGCTTTCTTT